This T cell receptor (beta chain) was obtained from a study of OX40 agonist ivuxolimab in advanced cancers. The table came from immunoSEQ multiplex PCR; TCRdb's copy has only in-frame clones and leaves some out. The sample lists over 10,000 clones; under 70% were seen once. The V and J ends lost 7 bases and 0 bases, in that order; junction bases with no gene match: 5. The CDR3 has 13 residues. Looked up from germline, CDR1 is SQVTM and CDR2 is ANQGSEA. Details on this clone: Its specificity is not known.

Study-level results: Among expanded peripheral T cells, antigen specificity went undetermined. Expanded clones were, on average, more numerous among CD8+ T cells than CD4+. At doses 0.1 to 3.0 mg/kg, CD4+ and CD8+ clones expanded.

This TCR was recovered from an adult with an advanced solid tumor such as melanoma, head and neck, liver or kidney cancer. Source: CD4+ or CD8+ T cells sorted from blood, taken in a trial of the OX40 agonist ivuxolimab. This chain joins TRBV29-1 and TRBJ2-7, with 8 bases aligning to TRBD1. This CDR3 is CSAMTGVSYEQYF. CDR3 nucleotides: TGCAGCGCCATGACAGGGGTCTCCTACGAGCAGTACTTC.